Relative to its sample, the clone carrying this TCR beta chain is medium-sized. The source of the sample is a study of lung T cells in sarcoidosis with Löfgren's syndrome. Study overall: Löfgren's syndrome patients were the main repertoire analysis focus.

Using its own MiXCR run on the reads, TCRdb lists one record per CDR3 protein. Here the sample spans around 2,500 distinct CDR3 sequences, around 30% being singletons. The clonotype originates from a human donor with sarcoidosis (Löfgren's syndrome or another form), or a control subject (not recorded which). Sequences were obtained from CD4+ T cells from PBMCs.

CDR3 nucleotide sequence: TGCGCCAGCAGCCAAGCAGGGGCAGTACAAGAGACCCAGTACTTC. Its translation: CASSQAGAVQETQYF. V usage is TRBV4-1 and J usage is TRBJ2-5; a weak D match, TRBD1 (6 bases). V lost 1 base and J lost 2, with 11 bases in between. The CDR3 totals 15 residues. Looked up from germline, CDR1 is MGHRA and CDR2 is YSYEKL.